This TCR beta chain came from a study of immune heterogeneity within non-small cell lung tumors (dated by TCRdb to the late 2010s). Regarding the complete study: Histology comprised a handful of squamous cell carcinomas, about nine non-squamous carcinomas and 1 tumor not otherwise specified. TCR repertoires were analyzed from approximately 60 tumor loci of some 15 patients, whereas transcriptome data were available for only 35 to 50 loci from some eleven patients. To look at intratumoral immune heterogeneity, the study ran whole-exome sequencing, RNA-seq and TCR beta repertoire sequencing on several spatially distinct regions taken from every NSCLC tumor. Binding of neoantigens to the HLA alleles of each patient was predicted with netMHCpan-3.0 for mutant peptides of 8 to 11 amino acids. The paper as a whole reports these results and caveats: Within a patient, the same dominant CDR3B clonotypes appeared at multiple loci, but different tumor locations also contained unique high-frequency clones. High-frequency TCR beta clonotypes were largely distinct between individual patients. A moderate positive correlation (R approximately 0.35), which was statistically significant, linked local T-cell repertoire clonality to local tumor mutational burden.

A multiplex PCR system amplified the TCR beta CDR3 region, with a first 10-cycle round using 32 V-gene forward and 13 J-gene reverse primers. The first PCR round used a QIAGEN Multiplex PCR Kit, and the primer sequences were filed in Chinese patent CN105087789A. Illumina universal primers were attached in a second round of PCR run with the Phusion High-Fidelity PCR Kit. The TCR libraries underwent paired-end sequencing with a read length of 151 bp on the Illumina HiSeq X Ten platform. Turning to the authors' computational methods: Cutadapt was used to discard reads without multiplex PCR primers, PEAR merged the read pairs, and MiXCR with default settings called the CDR3 regions. Repertoire diversity was assessed by Shannon entropy, and clonality was calculated as one minus the Shannon entropy divided by the ln of the count of productive unique sequences. Clonotypes at a frequency of at least 0.5% were defined as dominant or high-frequency T-cell clones. The public reads were run again by TCRdb, first through fastp at Q25 and then through MiXCR, and only productive beta chains were kept. When rows share a CDR3 protein, they turn into one entry using the most common DNA and genes. TCRdb's processing, not the authors' own work, is the source of the V and J calls. The sample records 14,000 to 15,000 distinct CDR3 sequences, roughly 29% of which are singletons. Clones ranked in the top ten supply around 5.2% of the sample.

Reading from cysteine to phenylalanine, the CDR3 counts 17 amino acids. CDR3 DNA is the only sequence kept; it has 51 bases, read in frame from the first base. Of note for this clonotype: Its specific antigen is unknown. A read error may produce the germline difference seen at one junction end.

Genomic DNA was extracted from bulk tumor tissue and used as the TCR template, and about 0.65 ug gDNA was amplified per sample. Multiple biopsies per primary tumor were taken during surgery, spaced as far apart as possible within the tumor mass. Patients in the study cohort, which was described as untreated, were newly diagnosed NSCLC cases going through curative surgery. The samples came from approximately 14 patients with newly diagnosed non-small cell lung cancer who were having surgery intended to be curative. The resected tumor masses were reviewed by two independent pathologists. Only DNA and RNA samples of high quality went on to sequencing.

The sequence is built from TRBV12-3 or TRBV12-4 and TRBJ2-6; 7 of the junction bases match TRBD1. The receptor's source is a man aged 40-49 years with non-small cell lung cancer. Sequencing was performed on lung tumor tissue. At the DNA level, the sequence is TGTGCCAGCAGTCCGAGACAGGGCAGCTCTGGGGCCAACTTCCTGACTTTC. Translated, it reads CASSPRQGSSGANFLTF.